These T cell receptor beta chains were read from a single sample in a study of OX40 agonist ivuxolimab in advanced cancers. Produced via immunoSEQ multiplex PCR; TCRdb's table is partial and in-frame only. The sample contains 69,000 or so clones, 85% to 90% of which appear only once. The specimen comprised CD4+ or CD8+ T cells sorted from blood, sampled in a trial of the OX40 agonist ivuxolimab. The receptors originated from an adult with an advanced solid tumor such as melanoma, head and neck, liver or kidney cancer. Each CDR3 is given with its conserved first and last residue. A D gene is named only where the DNA matches it firmly. A clone size is listed for some rows: how often the clone was seen (once, few, many), or a class if it is expanded.

v_call	clone_size	j_call	d_call	cdr3_nt	cdr3_aa
TRBV7-2	-	TRBJ1-6	TRBD1	TGTGCCAGCAGCGTCCGGGGACAGGGCTATAATTCACCCCTCCACTTT	CASSVRGQGYNSPLHF
TRBV7-2	-	TRBJ1-2	-	TGTGCCAGCAGCTTAAGGGGGTTTGAGGGGAAGGGTGGCTACACCTTC	CASSLRGFEGKGGYTF
TRBV28	-	TRBJ1-2	TRBD1	TGTGCCACCCCGGACCGGGACAGTGCAAACTATGGCTACACCTTC	CATPDRDSANYGYTF
TRBV28	-	TRBJ1-4	-	TGTGCCAGCAGTTTATCAGGGGCGACAACTAATGAAAAACTGTTTTTT	CASSLSGATTNEKLFF
TRBV15	-	TRBJ2-5	-	TGTGCCACCAGCAGAGATATCGTGAGTAGGGAGACCCAGTACTTC	CATSRDIVSRETQYF
TRBV6-6	-	TRBJ2-7	-	TGTGCCAGCAGTTTGGACGGGGCCTACGAGCAGTACTTC	CASSLDGAYEQYF
TRBV11-2	-	TRBJ2-7	-	TGTGCCAGCAGCTTAGCCCGTTATACCTACGAGCAGTACTTC	CASSLARYTYEQYF
TRBV7-8	-	TRBJ1-5	TRBD1	TGTGCCAGCGGCCGGGACAGGGATCAGCCCCAGCATTTT	CASGRDRDQPQHF
TRBV6-5	-	TRBJ1-5	TRBD1	TGTGCCAGCAGGCCTACCCAGGGGGCAGGTCAGCCCCAGCATTTT	CASRPTQGAGQPQHF
TRBV10-2	-	TRBJ1-2	-	TGCGCCAGCAGTGAGTTTGCGGGGGCTCGTGGCTACACCTTC	CASSEFAGARGYTF
TRBV7-9	-	TRBJ1-4	-	TGTGCCAGCAGCTTAGATAAACCCCGCGAAAAACTGTTTTTT	CASSLDKPREKLFF
TRBV5-4	-	TRBJ1-2	TRBD1	TGTGCCAGCAGCAGACCCGGGACAGGGGCTAACTATGGCTACACCTTC	CASSRPGTGANYGYTF
TRBV14	-	TRBJ2-5	-	TGTGCCAGCAGCCAAGGGGTACAAGAGACCCAGTACTTC	CASSQGVQETQYF
TRBV5-4	-	TRBJ2-6	-	TGTGCCAGCAGCAGGCGGGTGGCTGGGGCCAACGTCCTGACTTTC	CASSRRVAGANVLTF
TRBV11-3	-	TRBJ2-3	-	TGTGCCAGCAGCTTAGGTCCAGGGACAGATACGCAGTATTTT	CASSLGPGTDTQYF
TRBV18	few	TRBJ2-7	-	TGTGCCAGCTCACCAAACCCCCTTTTCTACGAGCAGTACTTC	CASSPNPLFYEQYF
TRBV7-9	once	TRBJ2-1	TRBD2	TGTGCCAGCAGCTTAGCCCCCCGTGGCGGGAGGGCCAATGAGCAGTTCTTC	CASSLAPRGGRANEQFF
TRBV6-1	-	TRBJ2-7	TRBD1	TGTGCCAGCCTAGACAGGGTGATGACCTACGAGCAGTACTTC	CASLDRVMTYEQYF
TRBV6-1	few	TRBJ1-1	TRBD1	TGTGCCAGCAGGAGTAGACAGGGCCAAGATGCTTTCTTT	CASRSRQGQDAFF
TRBV30	-	TRBJ2-2	-	TGTGCCTGGAGTGGGCAGGGGGGGACCGGGGAGCTGTTTTTT	CAWSGQGGTGELFF
TRBV4-2	-	TRBJ2-3	TRBD2	TGTGCCAGCAGCCAGACCCTAGCGGGAAAAGGAGATACGCAGTATTTT	CASSQTLAGKGDTQYF
TRBV12-5	-	TRBJ2-3	TRBD2	TGTGCTAGTGGTTTGGTGCTAGCGGGTGGGGCAGATACGCAGTATTTT	CASGLVLAGGADTQYF
TRBV4-1	-	TRBJ2-7	-	TGCGCCAGCAGCCAAAGGACTGAATACGAGCAGTACTTC	CASSQRTEYEQYF
TRBV7-3	-	TRBJ1-2	TRBD1	TGTGCCAGCAGCCCAGCAGGACAGGGTCAAAATGGCTACACCTTC	CASSPAGQGQNGYTF
TRBV11-2	-	TRBJ2-3	-	TGTGCCAGCAGCGTAGGGACCCTATTCTTGGCAGATACGCAGTATTTT	CASSVGTLFLADTQYF
TRBV7-9	-	TRBJ1-2	-	TGTGCCAGCAGCCTCCAGGGCCCCGAGGGGGGCTACACCTTC	CASSLQGPEGGYTF
TRBV15	-	TRBJ2-1	-	TGTGCCACCAGCGGATCACCCAGGGAGAAGCAGTTCTTC	CATSGSPREKQFF
TRBV11-3	-	TRBJ2-6	TRBD1	TGTGCCAGCAGCTTAGCCCAGGGGACAGGCCTGACTTTC	CASSLAQGTGLTF
TRBV28	-	TRBJ1-4	TRBD1	TGTGCCAGCACCGAAGGGACAGGGGGCGGGGTTCGGGAAAAACTGTTTTTT	CASTEGTGGGVREKLFF
TRBV29-1	-	TRBJ2-3	-	TGCAGCGTTGTCGGGACTTGGGATACGCAGTATTTT	CSVVGTWDTQYF
TRBV5-1	-	TRBJ1-4	-	TGCGCCAGCAGCTTGACAGACAATGAAAAACTGTTTTTT	CASSLTDNEKLFF
TRBV28	-	TRBJ1-1	-	TGTGCCAGCAGTGGTCCACGGGGAGTCAACACTGAAGCTTTCTTT	CASSGPRGVNTEAFF
TRBV7-2	-	TRBJ1-2	TRBD1	TGTGCCAGCAGCTTAGGTCGACAGGGCTATGGCTACACCTTC	CASSLGRQGYGYTF
TRBV2	-	TRBJ1-1	-	TGTGCCAGCAGTGAAAGGGGAGGGAGCGGTGAAGCTTTCTTT	CASSERGGSGEAFF
TRBV7-3	-	TRBJ2-1	-	TGTGCCAGCAGCTTCGGGACGCCGCTCACCTACAATGAGCAGTTCTTC	CASSFGTPLTYNEQFF
TRBV19	-	TRBJ1-2	-	TGTGCCAGTAGTTCCCGGTGGGCAGCGGCATCTAACTATGGCTACACCTTC	CASSSRWAAASNYGYTF
TRBV15	-	TRBJ2-3	TRBD2	TGTGCCACCAGCAGAGAGGGTAGCGGGGGGGATACGCAGTATTTT	CATSREGSGGDTQYF
TRBV7-3	-	TRBJ2-1	-	TGTGCCAGCAGTCCCGACTATAACTACAATGAGCAGTTCTTC	CASSPDYNYNEQFF
TRBV6-6	-	TRBJ1-3	TRBD1	TGTGCCAGCAGTCCGCGGACAGGCTCTGGAAACACCATATATTTT	CASSPRTGSGNTIYF
TRBV29-1	few	TRBJ1-1	TRBD1	TGCAGCGTTGTCCCTGGGACAGGGGGCGGAAGTAGCACTGAAGCTTTCTTT	CSVVPGTGGGSSTEAFF
TRBV28	-	TRBJ2-6	-	TGTGCCAGCAGGACTTACAGCTCTGGGGCCAACGTCCTGACTTTC	CASRTYSSGANVLTF
TRBV7-2	once	TRBJ1-1	-	TGTGCCAGCAGCTTAGATGCAGGGAGGGACACTGAAGCTTTCTTT	CASSLDAGRDTEAFF
TRBV2	-	TRBJ1-5	-	TGTGCCAGCAGTGAAGCGACGGGTCATCAGCCCCAGCATTTT	CASSEATGHQPQHF
TRBV28	-	TRBJ1-5	-	TGTGCCAGCAGTCCGGCAACGGGGAATCAGCCCCAGCATTTT	CASSPATGNQPQHF
TRBV11-3	-	TRBJ2-1	-	TGTGCCAGCAGCTTAGGTCAGTTTGCCCATGAGCAGTTCTTC	CASSLGQFAHEQFF
TRBV28	-	TRBJ1-1	-	TGTGCCAGCCGACCAGCGGGGAAGAACACTGAAGCTTTCTTT	CASRPAGKNTEAFF
TRBV18	-	TRBJ2-6	TRBD1	TGTGCCAGCTCATTGACAGGGGGCGCTGGGGCCGACGTCCTGACTTTC	CASSLTGGAGADVLTF
TRBV29-1	-	TRBJ1-1	TRBD1	TGCAGCTCCGGGACAGGGATTGAAGCTTTCTTT	CSSGTGIEAFF
TRBV7-2	-	TRBJ1-2	-	TGTGCCAGCAGCACCCGGGCCTTCCTGGGGGCTAACTATGGCTACACCTTC	CASSTRAFLGANYGYTF
TRBV19	-	TRBJ2-5	TRBD1	TGTGCCAGTAGTCCACGGCCCCGGGACAGGGGGAAGGAGACCCAGTACTTC	CASSPRPRDRGKETQYF
TRBV9	-	TRBJ2-7	-	TGTGCCAGCAGGGTAAAGCAGTACTTC	CASRVKQYF
TRBV7-2	-	TRBJ2-7	TRBD2	TGTGCCAGCAGCCCACCCGGGACTAGATTCTACGAGCAGTACTTC	CASSPPGTRFYEQYF